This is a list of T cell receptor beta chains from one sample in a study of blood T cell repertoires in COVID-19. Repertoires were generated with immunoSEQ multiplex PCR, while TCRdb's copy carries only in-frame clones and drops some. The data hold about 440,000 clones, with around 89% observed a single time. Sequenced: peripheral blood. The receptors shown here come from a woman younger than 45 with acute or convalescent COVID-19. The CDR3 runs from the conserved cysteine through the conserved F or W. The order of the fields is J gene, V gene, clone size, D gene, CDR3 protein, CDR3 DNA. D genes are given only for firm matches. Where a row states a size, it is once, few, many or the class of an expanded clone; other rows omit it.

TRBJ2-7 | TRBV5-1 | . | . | CASSLAGQSYEQYF | TGCGCCAGCAGCTTGGCCGGACAGTCCTACGAGCAGTACTTC
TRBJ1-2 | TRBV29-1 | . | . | CSVAVGANYGYTF | TGCAGCGTGGCCGTCGGAGCTAACTATGGCTACACCTTC
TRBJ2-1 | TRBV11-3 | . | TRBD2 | CASSFSGGANEQFF | TGTGCCAGCAGCTTTAGCGGGGGGGCCAATGAGCAGTTCTTC
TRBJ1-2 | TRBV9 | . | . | CASSVGRQQSYGYTF | TGTGCCAGCAGCGTAGGTCGACAGCAATCCTATGGCTACACCTTC
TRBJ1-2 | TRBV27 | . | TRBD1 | CASRSQGARVGYTF | TGTGCCAGCAGATCACAGGGGGCAAGGGTTGGCTACACCTTC
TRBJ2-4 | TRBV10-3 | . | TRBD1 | CAIRETGLNIQYF | TGTGCCATCAGGGAGACAGGGTTAAACATTCAGTACTTC
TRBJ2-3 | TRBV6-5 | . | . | CASNLEASTDTQYF | TGTGCCAGCAATCTCGAGGCTAGCACAGATACGCAGTATTTT
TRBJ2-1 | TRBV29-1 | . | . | CSVEGGPWTIYNEQFF | TGCAGCGTTGAAGGGGGGCCTTGGACCATCTACAATGAGCAGTTCTTC
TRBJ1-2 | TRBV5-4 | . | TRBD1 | CASSWDREFYGYTF | TGTGCCAGCAGCTGGGACAGGGAATTTTATGGCTACACCTTC
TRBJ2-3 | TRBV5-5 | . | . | CASSQTGDERNTQYF | TGTGCCAGCAGCCAAACGGGGGACGAGCGGAATACGCAGTATTTT
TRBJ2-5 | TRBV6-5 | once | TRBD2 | CASSLGGGTQETQYF | TGTGCCAGCAGCCTGGGCGGGGGGACCCAAGAGACCCAGTACTTC
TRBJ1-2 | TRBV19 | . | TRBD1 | CASRKDRARTDGYTF | TGTGCCAGCCGAAAGGACAGGGCAAGAACGGATGGCTACACCTTC
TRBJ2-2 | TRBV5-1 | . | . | CASSPTGLYTGELFF | TGCGCCAGCAGCCCCACAGGGTTGTACACCGGGGAGCTGTTTTTT
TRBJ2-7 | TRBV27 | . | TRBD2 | CASSLLTSGGTTYEQYF | TGTGCCAGCAGTTTATTGACTAGCGGGGGGACCACCTACGAGCAGTACTTC
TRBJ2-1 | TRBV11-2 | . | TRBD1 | CASSLGQGRLREQFF | TGTGCCAGCAGCCTCGGACAGGGGAGACTCCGTGAGCAGTTCTTC
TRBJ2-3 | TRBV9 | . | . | CASSDNQAGSTDTQYF | TGTGCCAGCAGCGACAACCAGGCAGGGAGCACAGATACGCAGTATTTT
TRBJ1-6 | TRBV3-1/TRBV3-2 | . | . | CASSHSGSPLHF | TGTGCCAGCAGCCACTCGGGTTCACCCCTCCACTTT
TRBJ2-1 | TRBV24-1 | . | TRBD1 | CATSDTPQGAVKNEQFF | TGTGCCACCAGTGACACTCCTCAGGGGGCGGTGAAAAATGAGCAGTTCTTC
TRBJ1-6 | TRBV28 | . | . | CASSFSGGGDSPLHF | TGTGCCAGCAGTTTCTCGGGGGGCGGAGACTCACCCCTCCACTTT
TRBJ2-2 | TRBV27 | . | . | CASSLGSANTGELFF | TGTGCCAGCAGTTTAGGAAGCGCGAACACCGGGGAGCTGTTTTTT
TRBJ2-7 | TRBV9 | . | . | CASSVGATPPYEQYF | TGTGCCAGCAGCGTTGGGGCTACGCCACCCTACGAGCAGTACTTC
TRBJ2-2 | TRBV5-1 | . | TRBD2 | CASRTSGATILNTGELFF | TGCGCCAGCAGGACTAGCGGGGCGACCATCCTCAACACCGGGGAGCTGTTTTTT
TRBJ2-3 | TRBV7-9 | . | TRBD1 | CASSPRTGTDTQYF | TGTGCCAGCAGTCCCAGGACAGGTACAGATACGCAGTATTTT
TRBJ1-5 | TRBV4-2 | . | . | CASSQVPTGGNQPQHF | TGTGCCAGCAGCCAAGTCCCAACGGGAGGGAATCAGCCCCAGCATTTT
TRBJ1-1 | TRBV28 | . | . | CASSLARANTEAFF | TGTGCCAGCAGTTTAGCCAGGGCGAACACTGAAGCTTTCTTT
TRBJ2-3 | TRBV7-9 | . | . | CASSLGRQVSTDTQYF | TGTGCCAGCAGCTTGGGCCGCCAGGTGAGCACAGATACGCAGTATTTT
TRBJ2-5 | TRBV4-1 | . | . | CASSPFFTGETQYF | TGCGCCAGCAGCCCGTTTTTCACCGGGGAGACCCAGTACTTC
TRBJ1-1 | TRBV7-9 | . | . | CASSLRGKMNTEAFF | TGTGCCAGCAGCTTGAGGGGGAAAATGAACACTGAAGCTTTCTTT
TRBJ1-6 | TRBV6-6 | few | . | CASSRHRTDYNSPLHF | TGTGCCAGCAGTCGACATAGGACAGATTATAATTCACCCCTCCACTTT
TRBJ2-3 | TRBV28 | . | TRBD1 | CASSLYIRQGRSTDTQYF | TGTGCCAGCAGTTTATACATAAGACAGGGCCGGAGCACAGATACGCAGTATTTT
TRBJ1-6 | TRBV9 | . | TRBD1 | CASSVDDRGNSPLHF | TGTGCCAGCAGCGTAGATGACAGGGGCAATTCACCCCTCCACTTT
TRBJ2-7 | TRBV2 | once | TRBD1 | CASSLDRGHVDEQYF | TGTGCCAGCAGCCTTGACAGGGGGCACGTCGACGAGCAGTACTTC
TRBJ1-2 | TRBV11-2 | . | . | CASSFSALTWGDGYTF | TGTGCCAGCAGCTTTTCCGCCCTGACCTGGGGGGATGGCTACACCTTC
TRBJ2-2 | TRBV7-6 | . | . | CASSSGRGYTGELFF | TGTGCCAGCAGCTCAGGAAGGGGGTACACCGGGGAGCTGTTTTTT
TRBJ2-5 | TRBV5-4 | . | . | CASSSTRWARETQYF | TGTGCCAGCAGCTCCACTCGGTGGGCCAGAGAGACCCAGTACTTC
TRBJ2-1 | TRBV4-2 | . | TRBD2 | CASSGLAGVNEQFF | TGTGCCAGCAGTGGACTAGCGGGGGTGAATGAGCAGTTCTTC
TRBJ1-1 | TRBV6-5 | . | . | CASSYLLGTEAFF | TGTGCCAGCAGTTACCTACTAGGGACTGAAGCTTTCTTT
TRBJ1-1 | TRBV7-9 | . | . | CASSLLGPGTEAFF | TGTGCCAGCAGCTTACTGGGGCCGGGCACTGAAGCTTTCTTT
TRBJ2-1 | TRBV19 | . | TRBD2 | CASSVWGGDSYNEQFF | TGTGCCAGTAGTGTCTGGGGGGGGGACTCCTACAATGAGCAGTTCTTC
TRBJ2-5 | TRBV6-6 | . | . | CASTRGLQETQYF | TGTGCCAGCACACGGGGATTACAAGAGACCCAGTACTTC
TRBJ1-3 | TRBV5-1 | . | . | CASSLDRTSGNTIYF | TGCGCCAGCAGCTTGGACAGAACCTCTGGAAACACCATATATTTT
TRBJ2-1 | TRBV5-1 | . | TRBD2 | CASSERGPGTSGFISYNEQFF | TGCGCCAGCAGCGAAAGAGGTCCCGGGACTAGCGGATTCATCTCCTACAATGAGCAGTTCTTC
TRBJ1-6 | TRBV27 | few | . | CASRRTLNSPLHF | TGTGCCAGCAGACGGACTTTGAATTCACCCCTCCACTTT
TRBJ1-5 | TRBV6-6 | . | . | CATGTISNQPQHF | TGTGCCACCGGGACAATTAGCAATCAGCCCCAGCATTTT
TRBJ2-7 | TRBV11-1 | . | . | CASSLVGPSYEQYF | TGTGCCAGCAGCTTAGTGGGCCCATCCTACGAGCAGTACTTC
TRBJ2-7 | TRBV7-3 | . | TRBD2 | CASSLGLAGTGEQYF | TGTGCCAGCAGCCTGGGACTAGCGGGGACTGGGGAGCAGTACTTC
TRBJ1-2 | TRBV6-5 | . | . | CASSYEVDSGYTF | TGTGCCAGCAGTTACGAGGTGGACTCGGGCTACACCTTC
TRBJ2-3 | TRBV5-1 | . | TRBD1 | CASSPWTGGSDTQYF | TGCGCCAGCAGCCCGTGGACAGGGGGCTCAGATACGCAGTATTTT
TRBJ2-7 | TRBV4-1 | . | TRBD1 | CASSRDRGNYEQYF | TGCGCCAGTTCTCGGGACAGGGGGAACTACGAGCAGTACTTC
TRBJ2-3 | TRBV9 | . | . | CASSHTTLGGTTDTQYF | TGTGCCAGCAGCCACACCACCCTCGGCGGGACCACAGATACGCAGTATTTT
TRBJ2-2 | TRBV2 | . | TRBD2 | CASTILAGGLLGAGELFF | TGTGCCAGCACCATCCTAGCGGGGGGGCTATTAGGTGCCGGGGAGCTGTTTTTT
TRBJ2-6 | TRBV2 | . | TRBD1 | CASTGQALSGANVLTF | TGTGCCAGCACCGGACAGGCCCTCTCTGGGGCCAACGTCCTGACTTTC
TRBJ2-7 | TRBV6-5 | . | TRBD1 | CASSPNRGSYEQYF | TGTGCCAGCAGTCCTAACAGGGGAAGCTACGAGCAGTACTTC
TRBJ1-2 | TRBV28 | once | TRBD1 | CASSPPGQTPAF | TGTGCCAGCAGTCCGCCGGGACAGACCCCGGCCTTC
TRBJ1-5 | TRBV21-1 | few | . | CASSDNRDRNSNQPQHF | TGTGCCAGCAGCGACAACCGGGACAGGAATAGCAATCAGCCCCAGCATTTT
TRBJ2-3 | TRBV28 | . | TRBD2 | CASRPSGGARDTQYF | TGTGCCAGCAGGCCTAGCGGGGGGGCCCGGGATACGCAGTATTTT
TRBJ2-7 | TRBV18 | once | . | CASSPPSSYEQYF | TGTGCCAGCTCACCTCCGTCGAGTTACGAGCAGTACTTC